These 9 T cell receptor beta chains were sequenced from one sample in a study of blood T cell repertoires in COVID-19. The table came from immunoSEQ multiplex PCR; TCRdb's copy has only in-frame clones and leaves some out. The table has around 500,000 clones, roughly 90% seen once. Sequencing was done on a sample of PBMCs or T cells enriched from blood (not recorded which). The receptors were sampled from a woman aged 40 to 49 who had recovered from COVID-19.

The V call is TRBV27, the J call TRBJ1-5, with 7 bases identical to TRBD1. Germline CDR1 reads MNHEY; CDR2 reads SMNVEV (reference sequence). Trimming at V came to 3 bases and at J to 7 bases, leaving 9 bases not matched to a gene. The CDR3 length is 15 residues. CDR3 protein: CASSFKATGWQPQHF. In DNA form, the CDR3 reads TGTGCCAGCAGTTTTAAGGCGACAGGGTGGCAGCCCCAGCATTTT.

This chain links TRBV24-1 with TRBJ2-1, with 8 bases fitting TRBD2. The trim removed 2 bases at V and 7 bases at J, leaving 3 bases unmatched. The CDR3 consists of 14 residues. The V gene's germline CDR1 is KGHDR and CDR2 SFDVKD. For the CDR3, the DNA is TGTGCCACCAGTGATTCCGGGACTAGTAATGAGCAGTTCTTC. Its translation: CATSDSGTSNEQFF.

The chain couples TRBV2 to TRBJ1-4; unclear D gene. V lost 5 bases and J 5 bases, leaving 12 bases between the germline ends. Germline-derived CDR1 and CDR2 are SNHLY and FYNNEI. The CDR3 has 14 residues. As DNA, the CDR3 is TGTGCCAGCAGTAGGCTTAGCCGGAATGAAAAACTGTTTTTT. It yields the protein CASSRLSRNEKLFF.

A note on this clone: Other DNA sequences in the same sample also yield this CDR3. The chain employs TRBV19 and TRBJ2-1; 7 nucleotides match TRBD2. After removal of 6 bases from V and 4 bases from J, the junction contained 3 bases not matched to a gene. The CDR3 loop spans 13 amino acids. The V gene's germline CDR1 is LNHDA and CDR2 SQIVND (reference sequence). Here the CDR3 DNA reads TGTGCCAGTAGGGGGAGGGGTTACAATGAGCAGTTCTTC. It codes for CASRGRGYNEQFF. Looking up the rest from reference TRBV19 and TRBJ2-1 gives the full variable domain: DGGITQSPKYLFRKEGQNVTLSCEQNLNHDAMYWYRQDPGQGLRLIYYSQIVNDFQKGDIAEGYSVSREKKESFPLTVTSAQKNPTAFYLCASRGRGYNEQFFGPGTRLTVL.

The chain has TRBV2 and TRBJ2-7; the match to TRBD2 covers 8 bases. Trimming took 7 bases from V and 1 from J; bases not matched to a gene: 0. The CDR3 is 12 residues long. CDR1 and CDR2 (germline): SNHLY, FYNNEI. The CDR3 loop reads CASKRESYEQYF. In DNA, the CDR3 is TGTGCCAGCAAGCGGGAGTCCTACGAGCAGTACTTC.

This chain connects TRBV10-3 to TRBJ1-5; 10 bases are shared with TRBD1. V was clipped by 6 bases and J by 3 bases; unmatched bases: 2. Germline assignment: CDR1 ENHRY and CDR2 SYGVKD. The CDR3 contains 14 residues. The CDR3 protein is CAISGTGVNQPQHF. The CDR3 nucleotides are TGTGCCATCAGCGGGACAGGGGTCAATCAGCCCCAGCATTTT.

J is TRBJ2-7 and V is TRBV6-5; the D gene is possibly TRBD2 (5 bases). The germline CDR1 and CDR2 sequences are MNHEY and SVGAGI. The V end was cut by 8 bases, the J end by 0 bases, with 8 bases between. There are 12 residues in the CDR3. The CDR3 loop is CASGRASYEQYF. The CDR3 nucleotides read TGTGCCAGCGGGCGGGCCTCCTACGAGCAGTACTTC.

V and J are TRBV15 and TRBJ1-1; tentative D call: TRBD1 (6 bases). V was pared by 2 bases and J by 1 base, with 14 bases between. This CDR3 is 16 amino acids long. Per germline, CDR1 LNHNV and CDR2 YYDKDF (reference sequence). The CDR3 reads CATSRSPWTANTEAFF. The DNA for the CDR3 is TGTGCCACCAGCAGATCGCCCTGGACAGCGAACACTGAAGCTTTCTTT.

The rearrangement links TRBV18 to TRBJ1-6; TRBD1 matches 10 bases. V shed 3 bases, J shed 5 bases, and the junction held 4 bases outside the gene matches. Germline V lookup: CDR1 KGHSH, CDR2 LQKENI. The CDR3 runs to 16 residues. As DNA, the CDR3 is TGTGCCAGCTCACCCCTCGGACAGGGGGATAATTCACCCCTCCACTTT. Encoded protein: CASSPLGQGDNSPLHF.